This TCR beta chain was captured by sequencing in a study of CD8 T cells in ankylosing spondylitis. This clonotype was seen a few times. The antigen remains unidentified. Study-wide results and caveats: Earlier literature documents some of the motif variants in reactive arthritis synovial fluid and blood.

MiXCR, run by TCRdb on the 5' RACE reads, gives a single entry per CDR3 protein. The table shows about 240,000 distinct CDR3 sequences, with around 7.8% occurring only once. The specimen was blood, either unsorted or a sorted T cell fraction (not recorded which). The TCR was taken from a male donor with ankylosing spondylitis or in good health (not recorded which).

CDR3 amino acids: CASSLAGTVSNQPQHF. In nucleotides, the CDR3 is TGTGCCAGCAGTCTCGCCGGGACGGTGAGCAATCAGCCCCAGCATTTT. J is TRBJ1-5 and V is TRBV12-3 or TRBV12-4; a possible D gene is TRBD1 (5 bases). This CDR3 is 16 amino acids long. With 5 bases removed from V and 1 base from J, the gap between germline ends came to 15 bases.